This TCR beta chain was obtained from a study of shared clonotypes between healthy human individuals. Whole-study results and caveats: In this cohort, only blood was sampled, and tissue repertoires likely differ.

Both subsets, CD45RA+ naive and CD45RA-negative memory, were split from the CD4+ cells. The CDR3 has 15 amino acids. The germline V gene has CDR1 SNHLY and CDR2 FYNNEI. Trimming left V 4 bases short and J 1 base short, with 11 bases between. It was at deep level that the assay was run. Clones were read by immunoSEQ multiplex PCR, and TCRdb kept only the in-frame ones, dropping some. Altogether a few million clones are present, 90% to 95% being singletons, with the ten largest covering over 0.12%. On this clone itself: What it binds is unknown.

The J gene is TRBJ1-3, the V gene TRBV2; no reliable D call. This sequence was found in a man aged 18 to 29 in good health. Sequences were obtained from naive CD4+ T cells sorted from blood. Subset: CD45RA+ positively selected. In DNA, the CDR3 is TGTGCCAGCAGTGTAGACCGCACATCTGGAAACACCATATATTTT. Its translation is CASSVDRTSGNTIYF.